What follows are 22 T cell receptor beta chains derived from one specimen sequenced in a study of shared clonotypes between healthy human individuals. The protocol was immunoSEQ multiplex PCR, while the TCRdb copy is restricted to in-frame clones and leaves out a portion. In the table there are about 1 million clones, approximately 78% of which are singletons. Sequencing was carried out using memory CD4+ T cells from PBMCs. Subset of the sample: CD45RA-negative fraction. Source of these receptors: a man aged 18 to 29 in good health. Some clones in this sample may be carry-over from other donors' samples.

The chain links TRBV7-2 to TRBJ2-5; 7 bases are a match to TRBD2. V shed 3 bases and J 4 bases; nucleotides not matched to a gene: 2. Germline CDR1 SGHTA, CDR2 FQGNSA. This CDR3 is 13 amino acids long. This CDR3 reads CASSFRTRETQYF. The CDR3 nucleotides read TGTGCCAGCAGCTTCCGGACTAGAGAGACCCAGTACTTC.

This rearrangement joins TRBV5-1 to TRBJ1-1; 8 nucleotides agree with TRBD1. Unmatched junction bases numbered 6, after V lost 4 bases and J lost 7 bases. Germline CDR1 reads SGHRS; CDR2 reads YFSETQ. The CDR3 is 13 residues long. In nucleotides, the CDR3 is TGCGCCAGCAGCAGACAGGGGACCTATGAAGCTTTCTTT. It codes for CASSRQGTYEAFF. The entire variable domain, with the rest obtained from reference TRBV5-1 and TRBJ1-1, is as follows: KAGVTQTPRYLIKTRGQQVTLSCSPISGHRSVSWYQQTPGQGLQFLFEYFSETQRNKGNFPGRFSGRQFSNSRSEMNVSTLELGDSALYLCASSRQGTYEAFFGQGTRLTVV.

J is TRBJ1-6 and V is TRBV30, with a tentative D call TRBD1 (6 bases). This CDR3 is 15 amino acids long. Trimming took 3 bases from V and 10 from J, leaving 19 bases between them. Germline values: CDR1 GTSNPN, CDR2 SVGIG (reference sequence). The DNA for the CDR3 is TGTGCCTGGAGCCTACGAGGGGGGGTAACCTCACCCCTCCACTTT. This gives the protein CAWSLRGGVTSPLHF.

The genes are TRBV6-5 and TRBJ2-5; D perhaps matches TRBD1 (6 bases). This CDR3 has 15 residues. Trimming shortened V by 6 bases and J by 2 bases, and 16 bases separated the two germline ends. Germline lookup yields CDR1 MNHEY and CDR2 SVGAGI. CDR3 DNA: TGTGCCAGCAGACTCGACGGGACACCTCAAGAGACCCAGTACTTC. The encoded protein is CASRLDGTPQETQYF.

The chain couples TRBV5-1 to TRBJ2-7, with a tentative D call TRBD2 (7 bases). Germline CDR1 SGHRS, CDR2 YFSETQ. V was pared by 2 bases and J by 5 bases, with 17 bases between. The CDR3 runs 15 residues. The CDR3 loop is CASSLLSGGPHEQYF. As DNA, the CDR3 is TGCGCCAGCAGCTTATTATCGGGGGGCCCCCACGAGCAGTACTTC.

CDR3 region: CASSYKQNYGYTF. The CDR3, as DNA: TGTGCCAGCAGTTATAAACAGAACTATGGCTACACCTTC. The chain couples TRBV6-5 to TRBJ1-2; D not certain. The V gene's germline CDR1 is MNHEY and CDR2 SVGAGI. The CDR3 runs to 13 residues. V was trimmed by 3 bases and J by 2 bases, leaving 7 bases between them.

This chain connects TRBV4-2 to TRBJ2-7, with D unclear. The V and J ends lost 3 bases and 2 bases respectively, with 14 bases between them. The germline CDR1 and CDR2 sequences are LGHNA and YNFKEQ. The CDR3 contains 15 residues. The CDR3 is CASSHPHLPAYEQYF. The CDR3, as DNA: TGTGCCAGCAGCCACCCTCATTTGCCAGCCTACGAGCAGTACTTC.

The CDR3 DNA sequence: TGTGCCAGTAGTATGGGCGTGGGGCTAGAGACCCAGTACTTC. Amino acids: CASSMGVGLETQYF. The rearrangement uses TRBV19 and TRBJ2-5, with D maybe TRBD1 (5 bases). The CDR3 runs 14 residues. Germline assignment: CDR1 LNHDA and CDR2 SQIVND (reference sequence). V lost 3 bases and J lost 4, with 12 bases in between.

This chain joins TRBV28 and TRBJ1-3; D is perhaps TRBD1 (6 bases). From germline, CDR1 is MDHEN and CDR2 SYDVKM. The ends were cut back, 7 bases at V and 4 bases at J, with 14 bases in the middle. This CDR3 is 14 amino acids long. CDR3 amino acids: CASTLAGAGNTIYF. The CDR3 DNA reads as TGTGCCAGCACCTTGGCAGGGGCCGGAAACACCATATATTTT.

About this clone itself: At the DNA level, this CDR3 is encoded by other sequences in the same sample as well. V and J are TRBV2 and TRBJ2-7, with a weak D call TRBD1 (5 bases). This CDR3 is 14 amino acids long. Germline V lookup: CDR1 SNHLY, CDR2 FYNNEI. Trimming cost V 3 bases and J 1 base, with 10 bases left between them. The chain's CDR3 is CASSDQGSSYEQYF. The DNA for the CDR3 is TGTGCCAGCAGTGACCAGGGCTCTTCCTACGAGCAGTACTTC.

This clone has a single count. The V and J genes are TRBV7-9 and TRBJ1-4; D possibly corresponds to TRBD1 (5 bases). The CDR3 totals 14 residues. Germline CDR1 and CDR2: SEHNR and FQNEAQ (reference sequence). Trimming pared 4 bases from V and 7 bases from J, leaving 13 bases between. CDR3 DNA sequence: TGTGCCAGCAGCTCAGGAGGGGATCGTGAAAAACTGTTTTTT. Its protein is CASSSGGDREKLFF.

In its sample, this clone was seen a few times. V and J are TRBV28 and TRBJ2-3; 11 bases line up with TRBD2. CDR3 length: 18 residues. V trimming: 7 bases; J trimming: 1 base; junction bases outside the gene matches: 13. CDR1 and CDR2 (germline): MDHEN, SYDVKM. The CDR3 bases are TGTGCCAGCACCCCGACTAGCGGGACAGTACGGGGCACAGATACGCAGTATTTT. Protein: CASTPTSGTVRGTDTQYF.

As DNA, the CDR3 is TGTGCCAGTAGTACGGGACTTCACCGCTCTGGGGCCAACGTCCTGACTTTC. This sequence encodes CASSTGLHRSGANVLTF. This chain joins TRBV19 and TRBJ2-6; tentative D call: TRBD2 (6 bases). Germline loops: CDR1 LNHDA, CDR2 SQIVND (reference sequence). The CDR3 covers 17 residues. V was pared by 4 bases and J by 0 bases, with 13 bases between.

There are many counts of this clone. The rearrangement joins TRBV29-1 to TRBJ2-1; 8 bases align to TRBD2. The CDR3 is made up of 12 amino acids. Germline loops: CDR1 SQVTM, CDR2 ANQGSEA. CDR3 sequence: CTAHSGNYEQFF. CDR3 nucleotide sequence: TGCACTGCCCATAGCGGGAACTATGAGCAGTTCTTC.

The rearrangement links TRBV6-6 to TRBJ1-1; the D is unclear. CDR1 is MNHNY, CDR2 SVGAGI, per germline (reference sequence). The CDR3 contains 13 residues. Trimming shortened V by 2 bases and J by 4 bases, and 8 bases separated the two germline ends. CDR3 amino acids: CASSYEFSTEAFF. The CDR3, as DNA: TGTGCCAGCAGTTACGAATTCAGCACTGAAGCTTTCTTT.

This chain uses TRBV10-3 with TRBJ2-2; D call uncertain. The CDR3 length is 16 residues. Trimming pared 1 base from V and 7 bases from J, leaving 16 bases between. In germline, CDR1 is ENHRY, CDR2 SYGVKD. The CDR3 loop is CAISEYPPETDGELFF. CDR3 DNA: TGTGCCATCAGTGAGTACCCCCCAGAAACGGACGGGGAGCTGTTTTTT.

In its sample, this clone was seen a few times. The chain uses TRBV7-8 and TRBJ2-7; 9 bases are shared with TRBD1. Germline V CDR1 and CDR2: SGHVS, FQNEAQ. This CDR3 is 15 amino acids long. Trimming removed 1 base from V and 5 bases from J; junction bases left unmatched: 6. CDR3 residues: CASSLGGDRANEQYF. In nucleotides, the CDR3 is TGTGCCAGCAGCTTAGGAGGGGACAGGGCCAACGAGCAGTACTTC.

This chain connects TRBV7-2 to TRBJ2-7; 9 bases align to TRBD2. This CDR3 is 14 amino acids long. The germline CDR1 and CDR2 sequences are SGHTA and FQGNSA. V lost 0 bases, J lost 6 bases, and 3 bases stayed unmatched. The chain's CDR3 is CASSLAREGREQYF. The CDR3 nucleotides are TGTGCCAGCAGCTTAGCGCGGGAGGGCCGCGAGCAGTACTTC.

A few counts support this clone. This same CDR3 is encoded by further DNA sequences in the sample. CDR3 sequence (DNA): TGCGCCAGCAGAGCTCAGGAGACCCAGTACTTC. This encodes CASRAQETQYF. The rearrangement uses TRBV5-1 and TRBJ2-5; no clear D. This CDR3 has 11 amino acids. With 5 bases removed from V and 5 bases from J, the gap between germline ends came to 7 bases. Germline-derived CDR1 and CDR2 are SGHRS and YFSETQ.

The rearrangement joins TRBV18 to TRBJ2-1; 12 nucleotides match TRBD2. V was clipped by 4 bases and J by 6 bases; unmatched bases: 7. Germline V gene lookup returns CDR1 KGHSH and CDR2 LQKENI. This CDR3 comprises 16 residues. The CDR3 DNA sequence: TGTGCCAGCTCACGGGGAGGGACTAGCGGGTCCAATGAGCAGTTCTTC. As protein: CASSRGGTSGSNEQFF.

This sequence joins TRBV6-5 and TRBJ2-7; TRBD1 is a possible D gene (5 bases). CDR3 length equals 12 residues. Trimming pared 5 bases from V and 3 bases from J, leaving 8 bases between. The germline V gene encodes CDR1 MNHEY and CDR2 SVGAGI. The CDR3 spells CASSPQGYEQYF. The CDR3 DNA reads as TGTGCCAGCAGTCCTCAGGGCTACGAGCAGTACTTC.

This chain uses TRBV27 with TRBJ1-1; D is uncertain. The germline V gene has CDR1 MNHEY and CDR2 SMNVEV (reference sequence). There are 16 residues in the CDR3. The V end lost 2 bases, the J end lost 2 bases, and 15 bases lay between the germline ends. The DNA for the CDR3 is TGTGCCAGCAGTTTACTGGGATCATGGGTCAACACTGAAGCTTTCTTT. It encodes CASSLLGSWVNTEAFF.